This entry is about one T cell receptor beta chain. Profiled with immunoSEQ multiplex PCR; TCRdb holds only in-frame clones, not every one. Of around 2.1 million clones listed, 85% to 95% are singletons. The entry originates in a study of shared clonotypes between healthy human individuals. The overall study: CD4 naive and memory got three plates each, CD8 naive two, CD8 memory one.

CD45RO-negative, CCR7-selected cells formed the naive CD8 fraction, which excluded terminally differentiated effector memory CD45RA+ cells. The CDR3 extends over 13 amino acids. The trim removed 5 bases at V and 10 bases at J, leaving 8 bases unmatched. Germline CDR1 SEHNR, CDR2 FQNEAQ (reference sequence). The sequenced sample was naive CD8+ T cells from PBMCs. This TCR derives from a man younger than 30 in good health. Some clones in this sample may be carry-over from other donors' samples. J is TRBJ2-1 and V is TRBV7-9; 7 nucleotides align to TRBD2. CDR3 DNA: TGTGCCAGCAGCCAAAGACTAGCTGGCGAGCAGTTCTTC. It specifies CASSQRLAGEQFF.